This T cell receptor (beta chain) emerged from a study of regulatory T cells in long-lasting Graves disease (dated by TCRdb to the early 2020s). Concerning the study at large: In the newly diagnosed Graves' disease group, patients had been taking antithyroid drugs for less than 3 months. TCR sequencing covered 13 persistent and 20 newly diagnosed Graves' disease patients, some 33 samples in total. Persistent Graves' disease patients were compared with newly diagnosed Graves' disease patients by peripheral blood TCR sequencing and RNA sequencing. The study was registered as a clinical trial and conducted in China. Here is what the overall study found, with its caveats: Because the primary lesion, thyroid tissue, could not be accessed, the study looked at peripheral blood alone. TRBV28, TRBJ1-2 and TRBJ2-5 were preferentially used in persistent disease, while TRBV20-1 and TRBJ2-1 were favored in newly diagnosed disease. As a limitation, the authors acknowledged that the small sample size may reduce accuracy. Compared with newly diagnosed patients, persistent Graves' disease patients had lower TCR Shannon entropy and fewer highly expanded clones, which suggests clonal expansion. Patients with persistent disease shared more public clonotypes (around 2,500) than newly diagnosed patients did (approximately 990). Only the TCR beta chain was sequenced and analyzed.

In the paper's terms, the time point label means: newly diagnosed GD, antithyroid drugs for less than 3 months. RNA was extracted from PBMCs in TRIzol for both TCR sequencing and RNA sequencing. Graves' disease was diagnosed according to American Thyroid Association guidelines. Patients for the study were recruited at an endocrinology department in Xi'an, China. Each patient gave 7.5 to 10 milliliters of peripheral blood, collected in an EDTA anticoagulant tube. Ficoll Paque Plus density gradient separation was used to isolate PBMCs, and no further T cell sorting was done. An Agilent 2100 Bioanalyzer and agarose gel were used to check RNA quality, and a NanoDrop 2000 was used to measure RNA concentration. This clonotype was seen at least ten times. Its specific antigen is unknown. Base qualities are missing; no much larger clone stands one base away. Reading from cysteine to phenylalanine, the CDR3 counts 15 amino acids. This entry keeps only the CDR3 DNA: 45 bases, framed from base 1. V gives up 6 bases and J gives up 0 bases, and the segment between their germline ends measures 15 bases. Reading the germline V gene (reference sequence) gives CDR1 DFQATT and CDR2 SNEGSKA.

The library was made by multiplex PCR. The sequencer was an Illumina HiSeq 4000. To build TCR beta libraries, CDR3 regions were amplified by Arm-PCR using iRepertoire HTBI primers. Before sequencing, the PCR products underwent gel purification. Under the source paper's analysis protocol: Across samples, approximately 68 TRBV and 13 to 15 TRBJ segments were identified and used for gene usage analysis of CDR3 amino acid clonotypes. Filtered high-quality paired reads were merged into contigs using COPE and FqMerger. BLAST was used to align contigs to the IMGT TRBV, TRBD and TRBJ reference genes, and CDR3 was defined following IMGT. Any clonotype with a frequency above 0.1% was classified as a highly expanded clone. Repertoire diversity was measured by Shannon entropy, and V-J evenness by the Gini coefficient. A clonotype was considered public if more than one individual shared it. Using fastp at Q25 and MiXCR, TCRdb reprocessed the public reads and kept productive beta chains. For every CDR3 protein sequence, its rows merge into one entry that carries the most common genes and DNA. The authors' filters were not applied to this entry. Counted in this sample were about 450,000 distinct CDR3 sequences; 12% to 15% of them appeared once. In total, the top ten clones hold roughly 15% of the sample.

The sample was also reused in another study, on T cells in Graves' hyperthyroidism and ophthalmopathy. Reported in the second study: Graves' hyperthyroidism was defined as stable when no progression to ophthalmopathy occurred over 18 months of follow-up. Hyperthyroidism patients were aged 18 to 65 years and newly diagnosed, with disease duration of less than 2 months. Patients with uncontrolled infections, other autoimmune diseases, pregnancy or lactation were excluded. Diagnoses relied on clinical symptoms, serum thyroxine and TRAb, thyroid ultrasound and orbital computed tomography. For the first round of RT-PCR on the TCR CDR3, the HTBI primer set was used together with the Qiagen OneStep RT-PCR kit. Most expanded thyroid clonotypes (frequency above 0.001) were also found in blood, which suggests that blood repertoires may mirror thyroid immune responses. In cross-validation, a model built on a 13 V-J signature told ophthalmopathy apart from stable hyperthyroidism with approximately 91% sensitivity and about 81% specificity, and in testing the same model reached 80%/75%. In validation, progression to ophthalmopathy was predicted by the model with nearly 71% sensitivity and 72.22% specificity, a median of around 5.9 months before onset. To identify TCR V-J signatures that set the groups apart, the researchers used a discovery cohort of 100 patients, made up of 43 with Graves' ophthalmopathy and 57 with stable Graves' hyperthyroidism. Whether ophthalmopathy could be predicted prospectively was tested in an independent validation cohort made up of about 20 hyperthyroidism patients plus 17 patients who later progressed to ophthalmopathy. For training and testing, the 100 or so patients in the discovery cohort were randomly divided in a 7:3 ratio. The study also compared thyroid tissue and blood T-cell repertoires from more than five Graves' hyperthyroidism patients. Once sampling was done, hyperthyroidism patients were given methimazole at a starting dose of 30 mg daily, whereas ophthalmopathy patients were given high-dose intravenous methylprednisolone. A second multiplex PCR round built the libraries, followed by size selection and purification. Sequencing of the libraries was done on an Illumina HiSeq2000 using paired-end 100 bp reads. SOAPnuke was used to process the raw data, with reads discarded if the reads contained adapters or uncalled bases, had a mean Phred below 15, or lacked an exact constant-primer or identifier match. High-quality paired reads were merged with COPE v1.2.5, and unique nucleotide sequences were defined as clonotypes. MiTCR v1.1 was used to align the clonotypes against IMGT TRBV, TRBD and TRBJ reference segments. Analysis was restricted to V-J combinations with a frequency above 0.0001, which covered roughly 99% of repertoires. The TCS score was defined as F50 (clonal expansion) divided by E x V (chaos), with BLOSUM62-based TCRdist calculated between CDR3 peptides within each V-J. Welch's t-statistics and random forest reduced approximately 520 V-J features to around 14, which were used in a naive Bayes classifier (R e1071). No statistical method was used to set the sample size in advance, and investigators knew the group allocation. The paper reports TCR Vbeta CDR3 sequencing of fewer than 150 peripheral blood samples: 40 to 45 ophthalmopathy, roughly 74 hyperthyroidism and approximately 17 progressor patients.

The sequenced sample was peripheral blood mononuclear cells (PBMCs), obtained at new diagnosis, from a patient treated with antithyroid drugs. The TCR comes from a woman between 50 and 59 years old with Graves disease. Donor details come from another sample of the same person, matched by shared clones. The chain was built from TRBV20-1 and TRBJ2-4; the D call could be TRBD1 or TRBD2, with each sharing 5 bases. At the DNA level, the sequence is TGCAGTGCCAGGGACGGAATTCTAGCCAAAAACATTCAGTACTTC. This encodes CSARDGILAKNIQYF.